The T cell receptor beta chain under discussion was sequenced for a study of blood T cells in healthy people across ages. Combining a sample-barcoded 5' primer with a J-beta primer mix, a second PCR ran for roughly 6 to 12 cycles. MiXCR, run by TCRdb on the 5' RACE reads, gives a single entry per CDR3 protein. The repertoire holds some 1.4 million distinct CDR3 sequences, with roughly 45% as singletons. CDR1 and CDR2 (germline): SGHRS, YFSETQ. V was pared by 1 base and J by 5 bases, with 15 bases between. This CDR3 has 15 amino acids. The sample holds a few counts of this clonotype. The rearrangement links TRBV5-1 to TRBJ1-1; no definite D call. The receptor was derived from a young woman in good health. The sample comprised blood. CDR3 DNA: TGCGCCAGCAGCTTGTCGGGCTCATCGTGGACTGAAGCTTTCTTT. Its protein is CASSLSGSSWTEAFF.